This entry concerns a single T cell receptor beta chain. The antigen is undetermined. This CDR3 contains 16 residues. Germline V gene data show CDR1 as MNHNS and CDR2 as SASEGT. Trimming removed 4 bases from V and 0 bases from J; junction bases left unmatched: 8. This sample was taken from a study of post-analysis software for immune sequencing data. cDNA libraries of TCR beta carried unique molecular identifiers. Each batch of about 0.9 to 10 million T cells produced hundreds of thousands of cDNA molecules. TCRdb reanalysed the PCR reads using MiXCR and keeps one entry per CDR3 protein. Found here are hundreds of thousands of distinct CDR3 sequences, around 47% of them singletons; the top ten hold around 1.7%. Study-wide findings and caveats: Elevated frequency relative to controls characterized several TRBV segments in patients, TRBV5-6, TRBV5-1 and TRBV20-1 among them. Comparison with controls showed significantly lower normalized Chao1 diversity in multiple sclerosis patients.

The source is a girl aged 5-17 years with multiple sclerosis. Sequences were obtained from blood. The chain combines TRBV6-1 with TRBJ2-7; TRBD2 matches at 8 bases. In DNA form, the CDR3 reads TGTGCCAGCAGTGGGGCTACTAGCGGTGACTCCTACGAGCAGTACTTC. Amino acids: CASSGATSGDSYEQYF.